Listed below are T cell receptor beta chains from one sample, sequenced in a study of blood T cell repertoires in COVID-19. Libraries were prepared by immunoSEQ multiplex PCR; TCRdb keeps only in-frame clonotypes and omits some of them. The profile shows around 300,000 clones, 87% of them singletons. Sample: PBMCs or T cells enriched from blood (not recorded which). Receptors originate from a woman younger than 45 who had recovered from COVID-19. Each CDR3 is given with its conserved first and last residue. A D gene is named only where the DNA matches it firmly. The size entry is marked missing in some rows and otherwise reads once, few, many or a size class.

TRBV5-1	TRBJ1-6	NA	NA	TGCGCCAGCAGCCCAACAGGACCGGGTAGTTCACCCCTCCACTTT	CASSPTGPGSSPLHF
TRBV12-3/TRBV12-4	TRBJ1-4	NA	NA	TGTGCCAGCAAGGGGACAACTAATGAAAAACTGTTTTTT	CASKGTTNEKLFF
TRBV7-3	TRBJ1-1	once	NA	TGTGCCAGCAGTGAACAGGCTAACACTGAAGCTTTCTTT	CASSEQANTEAFF
TRBV7-2	TRBJ2-1	NA	TRBD1	TGTGCCAGCAGCCTCCGGGACAGGGCCTACAATGAGCAGTTCTTC	CASSLRDRAYNEQFF
TRBV6-2/TRBV6-3	TRBJ1-2	once	TRBD1	TGTGCCAGCAGCTCGATTACAGGGGTGGATGGCTACACCTTC	CASSSITGVDGYTF
TRBV5-8	TRBJ2-3	NA	NA	TGTGCCAGCAGCTTGGACACCACAGATACGCAGTATTTT	CASSLDTTDTQYF
TRBV5-5	TRBJ2-1	NA	NA	TGTGCCAGCAGCTTGGCCAGGTACAATGAGCAGTTCTTC	CASSLARYNEQFF
TRBV5-4	TRBJ1-1	NA	TRBD1	TGTGCCAGCAGCACAGGGGGCGGGCACACTGAAGCTTTCTTT	CASSTGGGHTEAFF
TRBV9	TRBJ2-5	NA	NA	TGTGCCAGCAGCGTAGCGTTGGAGGGGACCCAGTACTTC	CASSVALEGTQYF
TRBV3-1/TRBV3-2	TRBJ2-1	NA	NA	TGTGCCAGCAGCCAGGTCCGGACAGTGTGGGATGAGCAGTTCTTC	CASSQVRTVWDEQFF
TRBV28	TRBJ1-2	NA	NA	TGTGCCAGCAGTTCTCCGGGGGGGTTCCTATCCTATGGCTACACCTTC	CASSSPGGFLSYGYTF
TRBV20-1	TRBJ2-7	NA	TRBD2	TGCAGTGCTAGAACGAGACGGGGGGATCACTTC	CSARTRRGDHF
TRBV19	TRBJ1-6	NA	TRBD1	TGTGCCAGTAGTTCGAGTCACGGCGGCAGGGGGCGCAGTTCACCCCTCCACTTT	CASSSSHGGRGRSSPLHF
TRBV11-2	TRBJ2-3	NA	TRBD2	TGTGCCAGCAGCTTAGATGTAGCGGGGGGGCCCGAGGTAGATACGCAGTATTTT	CASSLDVAGGPEVDTQYF
TRBV19	TRBJ1-5	NA	TRBD1	TGTGCCAGTAGTACCCCGACAGGGCTCAATCAGCCCCAGCATTTT	CASSTPTGLNQPQHF
TRBV5-4	TRBJ1-3	NA	NA	TGTGCCAGCAGCCCTACCCCAGGGGAGAGAAGGGGAAACACCATATATTTT	CASSPTPGERRGNTIYF
TRBV6-5	TRBJ2-3	NA	TRBD2	TGTGCCAGCAGGGCTAGCGGGGATAGGGGTACGCAGTATTTT	CASRASGDRGTQYF
TRBV5-4	TRBJ2-3	NA	TRBD2	TGTGCCAGCAGCTTGCGCGGGGGGGCAACAGATACGCAGTATTTT	CASSLRGGATDTQYF
TRBV11-2	TRBJ2-1	NA	TRBD2	TGTGCCAGCAGCCCCGGGGGGGGATCCTACAATGAGCAGTTCTTC	CASSPGGGSYNEQFF
TRBV19	TRBJ1-3	NA	NA	TGTGCCAGTAGTACTTTGGCTTCTCGAAACACCATATATTTT	CASSTLASRNTIYF
TRBV27	TRBJ1-1	NA	NA	TGTGCCAGCAGGCCCGACAGCTACTCAATACTGAACACTGAAGCTTTCTTT	CASRPDSYSILNTEAFF
TRBV18	TRBJ1-2	NA	NA	TGTGCCAGCTCACTCACCCTTACCGGGACAAAGGGCTACACCTTC	CASSLTLTGTKGYTF
TRBV19	TRBJ2-2	NA	TRBD2	TGTGCCAGTAGTCTTCTAGCGGGGGGCTTAACTCCCGGGGAGCTGTTTTTT	CASSLLAGGLTPGELFF
TRBV20-1	TRBJ1-3	once	NA	TGCAGTGCTCGTGGTATGGGAAACACCATATATTTT	CSARGMGNTIYF
TRBV27	TRBJ2-7	NA	TRBD2	TGTGCCAGCAGTTTATCGAGCCTAGCGGGGGCCTACGAGCAGTACTTC	CASSLSSLAGAYEQYF
TRBV24-1	TRBJ2-7	few	TRBD2	TGTGCCACTCCAGGCACAGCGGGGGATTCCTACGAGCAGTACTTC	CATPGTAGDSYEQYF
TRBV7-9	TRBJ2-7	NA	NA	TGTGCCAGCAGCTTAGCGCAGGTTACAGGGTCCCTGGCATTC	CASSLAQVTGSLAF
TRBV18	TRBJ1-4	once	TRBD1	TGTGCCAGCTCACCACGTGGGACAGGGGATGAAAAACTGTTTTTT	CASSPRGTGDEKLFF
TRBV28	TRBJ2-5	NA	TRBD2	TGTGCCAGCAGGCCCATGGGGGGGGGAGAGACCCAGTACTTC	CASRPMGGGETQYF
TRBV24-1	TRBJ2-3	NA	TRBD2	TGTGCCACCAGTACTAGCGGGGGGGGTAGAGATACGCAGTATTTT	CATSTSGGGRDTQYF
TRBV2	TRBJ1-1	NA	NA	TGTGCCAGCAGTGGGCCAGGGCCACAAGCTTTCTTT	CASSGPGPQAFF
TRBV4-3	TRBJ2-7	NA	NA	TGCGCCAGCAGCCAAGATGAACAGTCCTCCTACGAGCAGTACTTC	CASSQDEQSSYEQYF
TRBV4-3	TRBJ1-2	NA	NA	TGCGCCAGCAGCCGGGGGCACCCTGAACTGAGGGCTAATGGCTACACCTTC	CASSRGHPELRANGYTF
TRBV5-1	TRBJ2-2	NA	NA	TGCGCCAGCAGCTTGGATTCACAGGGCCCGGCCGGGGAGCTGTTTTTT	CASSLDSQGPAGELFF
TRBV11-3	TRBJ2-2	NA	TRBD1	TGTGCCAGCAGCTTAATAGGGGGCATCACCGGGGAGCTGTTTTTT	CASSLIGGITGELFF
TRBV7-9	TRBJ1-1	NA	NA	TGTGCCAGCAGCTTGCAGGGTCGGACTGAAGCTTTCTTT	CASSLQGRTEAFF
TRBV6-5	TRBJ1-1	NA	NA	TGTGCCAGCAGTCACAGAAGAAACACTGAAGCTTTCTTT	CASSHRRNTEAFF
TRBV19	TRBJ2-1	NA	TRBD2	TGTGCCAGTAGCCGGACTAGCGGGGGCCCTGAGCAGTTCTTC	CASSRTSGGPEQFF
TRBV28	TRBJ1-2	NA	TRBD1	TGTGCCAGCAGGTCCCGGGACAGGGGGATGAACTATGGCTACACCTTC	CASRSRDRGMNYGYTF
TRBV30	TRBJ2-3	NA	TRBD2	TGTGCCTGGAGTGTACTAGCGGGGGTCACAGATACGCAGTATTTT	CAWSVLAGVTDTQYF